The 25 T cell receptor beta chains listed next were all sequenced from one sample in a study of T cells after yellow fever vaccination. TCRdb reprocessed the 5' RACE reads via MiXCR and lists one record per CDR3 protein. The sample lists about 170,000 distinct CDR3 sequences; 6.2% were seen once. Sequenced here: CD4+ T cells sorted from PBMCs, sampled on the day of the first yellow fever vaccination. The receptor set was obtained from a man between 18 and 35 years old who received the YFV17D yellow fever vaccine.

This sequence joins TRBV7-2 and TRBJ1-5; no definite D call. The germline gives CDR1 SGHTA, CDR2 FQGNSA. The CDR3 extends over 12 amino acids. The V end was cut by 5 bases, the J end by 9 bases, with 11 bases between. CDR3 nucleotides: TGTGCCAGCAGCGGCAGCTCCTGGCCCCAGCATTTT. Amino acid sequence: CASSGSSWPQHF.

Ten or more counts support this clonotype. This sequence joins TRBV5-1 and TRBJ2-1, with D possibly being TRBD1 (5 bases). V was shortened by 1 base and J by 9 bases, with 17 bases between the two germline ends. This CDR3 has 15 amino acids. The germline CDR1 and CDR2 sequences are SGHRS and YFSETQ. The CDR3 bases are TGCGCCAGCAGCTTGCCCCGGACACCCGGAGTTGAGCAGTTCTTC. It yields the protein CASSLPRTPGVEQFF.

This clonotype has at least ten counts. The chain joins TRBV29-1 to TRBJ2-5; 9 nucleotides align to TRBD2. The germline CDR1 and CDR2 sequences are SQVTM and ANQGSEA. The CDR3 is 13 amino acids. V was clipped by 4 bases and J by 4 bases; unmatched bases: 4. The CDR3 DNA reads as TGCAGCGTTGGGTCACTAGCGGGAGAGACCCAGTACTTC. Its protein is CSVGSLAGETQYF.

V usage is TRBV10-3 and J usage is TRBJ2-4; a weak D match, TRBD2 (5 bases). The CDR3 covers 14 residues. CDR1 ENHRY and CDR2 SYGVKD come from the germline V gene. Trimming pared 6 bases from V and 4 bases from J, leaving 13 bases between. The CDR3 DNA sequence: TGTGCCATCAGCCCGACCGGGGAAAAAAACATTCAGTACTTC. It codes for CAISPTGEKNIQYF.

This clonotype was counted only a few times. J is TRBJ2-7 and V is TRBV11-2, with D perhaps TRBD1 (5 bases). This CDR3 has 14 amino acids. Germline CDR1 SGHAT, CDR2 FQNNGV. Trimming took 1 base from V and 5 from J, leaving 12 bases between them. CDR3 region: CASSLGGRRNEQYF. CDR3 coding DNA: TGTGCCAGCAGCTTAGGGGGCCGTAGGAACGAGCAGTACTTC.

Many counts were recorded for this clonotype. The rearrangement joins TRBV20-1 to TRBJ2-7; D is possibly TRBD2 (6 bases). Germline V gene lookup returns CDR1 DFQATT and CDR2 SNEGSKA (reference sequence). V was shortened by 6 bases and J by 2 bases, with 14 bases between the two germline ends. This CDR3 comprises 13 residues. The CDR3 loop is CSATGGAPYEQYF. The CDR3 DNA reads as TGCAGTGCAACCGGCGGGGCCCCCTACGAGCAGTACTTC.

This clonotype was recorded at least ten times. The chain uses TRBV20-1 and TRBJ1-3; TRBD1 matches at 8 bases. Germline V gene sequence: CDR1 DFQATT, CDR2 SNEGSKA (reference sequence). CDR3 length: 15 amino acids. J lost 3 bases, V lost 3 bases, and 7 bases had no gene match. The CDR3 is CSASDRGGGGNTIYF. In DNA form, the CDR3 reads TGCAGTGCTAGCGACAGGGGAGGCGGTGGAAACACCATATATTTT.

Of note for this clonotype: A read error is possible here, since a much larger clone lies one base away. The conserved phenylalanine or tryptophan normally closing the CDR3 is absent here, so this likely arose from a read error. The gene calls are TRBV7-2 and TRBJ2-3, with D perhaps TRBD1 (5 bases). The CDR3 totals 15 residues. The germline gives CDR1 SGHTA, CDR2 FQGNSA. Trimming left V 4 bases short and J 0 bases short, with 11 bases between. For the CDR3, the DNA is TGTGCCAGCAGCTCAGACAGAGCTAGCACAGATACGCAGTATTAT. Translated: CASSSDRASTDTQYY.

This chain joins TRBV7-2 and TRBJ1-6; possible D gene TRBD1, 5 bases. Germline CDR1 and CDR2: SGHTA and FQGNSA. Trimming stripped 3 bases from V and 7 bases from J, with 10 bases between. The CDR3 sequence is 14 residues long. CDR3 sequence reads: CASSFTGANSPLHF. The CDR3 DNA reads TGTGCCAGCAGCTTTACCGGGGCCAATTCACCCCTCCACTTT. Full variable domain (remainder filled in from reference TRBV7-2 and TRBJ1-6): GAGVSQSPSNKVTEKGKDVELRCDPISGHTALYWYRQSLGQGLEFLIYFQGNSAPDKSGLPSDRFSAERTGGSVSTLTIQRTQQEDSAVYLCASSFTGANSPLHFGNGTRLTVT.

J is TRBJ2-1 and V is TRBV6-2 or TRBV6-3; 8 bases align to TRBD1. V lost 0 bases and J lost 6; bases outside the gene matches: 7. Germline CDR1 MNHEY, CDR2 SVGEGT. There are 16 residues in the CDR3. CDR3 protein: CASSYSRTGSGNEQFF. CDR3 bases: TGTGCCAGCAGTTACTCGCGGACAGGGTCGGGCAATGAGCAGTTCTTC.

There are a few counts of this clonotype. The chain links TRBV6-1 to TRBJ1-4; 10 positions agree with TRBD1. The germline V gene encodes CDR1 MNHNS and CDR2 SASEGT. The CDR3 sequence is 14 residues long. The ends lost 6 bases at V and 10 bases at J; junction bases unmatched: 8. Here the CDR3 reads CASSATGGGGKLFF. The CDR3 nucleotides are TGTGCCAGCAGCGCGACAGGGGGCGGCGGAAAACTGTTTTTT.

This clonotype turned up a few times. The chain links TRBV7-2 to TRBJ2-7; no definite D call. V shed 8 bases and J shed 3 bases, with 14 bases lying between them. Per the germline V gene, CDR1 is SGHTA and CDR2 is FQGNSA. This CDR3 region has 13 residues. The CDR3 bases are TGTGCCAGCCGCCACCCCCCGCTCTACGAGCAGTACTTC. It specifies CASRHPPLYEQYF.

The rearrangement joins TRBV20-1 to TRBJ2-1; the match to TRBD2 covers 11 bases. Germline V gene lookup returns CDR1 DFQATT and CDR2 SNEGSKA (reference sequence). This CDR3 has 16 amino acids. The trim removed 5 bases at V and 4 bases at J, leaving 10 bases unmatched. The CDR3 sequence: CSARGAGTSGYNEQFF. CDR3 DNA: TGCAGTGCTCGAGGGGCCGGGACTAGCGGATACAATGAGCAGTTCTTC.

This clonotype was counted ten times or more. This chain connects TRBV15 to TRBJ1-1; TRBD1 is a possible D gene (6 bases). Germline CDR1 and CDR2: LNHNV and YYDKDF (reference sequence). There are 14 residues in the CDR3. V shed 3 bases and J shed 1 base, with 9 bases lying between them. The CDR3 DNA sequence: TGTGCCACCAGCAGGACCAGGGGGAACACTGAAGCTTTCTTT. As protein: CATSRTRGNTEAFF. The entire variable domain, with the rest obtained from reference TRBV15 and TRBJ1-1, is as follows: DAMVIQNPRYQVTQFGKPVTLSCSQTLNHNVMYWYQQKSSQAPKLLFHYYDKDFNNEADTPDNFQSRRPNTSFCFLDIRSPGLGDTAMYLCATSRTRGNTEAFFGQGTRLTVV.

This clonotype was found many times. The V gene is TRBV7-8, the J gene TRBJ2-1; D perhaps matches TRBD1 (6 bases). The CDR3 spans 15 residues. Germline lookup yields CDR1 SGHVS and CDR2 FQNEAQ. V lost 4 bases, J lost 4 bases, and 14 bases lay in between. CDR3 in DNA: TGTGCCAGCAGCTCGAAACAGGGAGTGTACAATGAGCAGTTCTTC. Translated, it gives CASSSKQGVYNEQFF.

This clonotype has only a few counts. The chain couples TRBV29-1 to TRBJ2-5; weak D call: TRBD1 (6 bases). CDR1 and CDR2 from the germline V gene are SQVTM and ANQGSEA. Trimming pared 6 bases from V and 2 bases from J, leaving 10 bases between. The CDR3 length is 12 residues. The CDR3 region has the DNA TGCAGCGTGAGACAGGCTCAAGAGACCCAGTACTTC. Translating gives CSVRQAQETQYF.

The rearrangement joins TRBV6-1 to TRBJ2-6, with D perhaps TRBD1 (6 bases). Trimming removed 8 bases at V and 4 bases at J, with 21 bases between. The CDR3 covers 17 residues. Germline CDR1 reads MNHNS; CDR2 reads SASEGT. The CDR3 is CASSLAPTGSGANVLTF. CDR3 coding DNA: TGTGCCAGCTCGCTGGCTCCTACAGGGTCCGGGGCCAACGTCCTGACTTTC.

There are many counts of this clonotype. The gene calls are TRBV7-9 and TRBJ1-1; D ambiguous. Germline CDR1 reads SEHNR; CDR2 reads FQNEAQ (reference sequence). The CDR3 runs 11 residues. Trimming shortened V by 2 bases and J by 8 bases, and 6 bases separated the two germline ends. CDR3 nucleotides: TGTGCCAGCAGCTTAAACGTCGAAGCTTTCTTT. Encoded protein: CASSLNVEAFF.

This clonotype has a handful of counts. This chain connects TRBV5-6 to TRBJ1-4, with TRBD1 identical over 9 bases. The germline CDR1 and CDR2 sequences are SGHDT and YYEEEE. J gave up 8 bases and V 4 bases, and 9 bases lay outside the gene matches. This CDR3 is built from 15 residues. This CDR3 is CASSLSGTGNEKLFF. CDR3 DNA: TGTGCCAGCAGCCTCTCCGGGACAGGGAACGAAAAACTGTTTTTT.

The chain combines TRBV7-9 with TRBJ2-2; 8 positions match TRBD2. Germline-derived CDR1 and CDR2 are SEHNR and FQNEAQ (reference sequence). The CDR3 runs to 13 residues. The CDR3 sequence is CARRGGDTGELFF. The CDR3 DNA is TGTGCACGTCGGGGGGGTGACACCGGGGAGCTGTTTTTT. Based on the CDR3 plus reference TRBV7-9 and TRBJ2-2, the full variable domain is DTGVSQNPRHKITKRGQNVTFRCDPISEHNRLYWYRQTLGQGPEFLTYFQNEAQLEKSRLLSDRFSAERPKGSFSTLEIQRTEQGDSAMYLCARRGGDTGELFFGEGSRLTVL.

The table lists this clonotype with many counts. V usage is TRBV7-9 and J usage is TRBJ2-1, with unresolved D. V gave up 5 bases and J gave up 0 bases, with 8 bases separating them. The CDR3 loop spans 14 amino acids. Germline values: CDR1 SEHNR, CDR2 FQNEAQ (reference sequence). The CDR3 loop reads CASSPRSSYNEQFF. CDR3 nucleotides: TGTGCCAGCAGCCCGAGAAGCTCCTACAATGAGCAGTTCTTC.

This clonotype occurred a few times. The V gene is TRBV20-1, the J gene TRBJ1-3; D is unresolved. The V gene's germline CDR1 is DFQATT and CDR2 SNEGSKA (reference sequence). This CDR3 has 14 amino acids. Trimming pared 5 bases from V and 0 bases from J, leaving 11 bases between. Here the CDR3 DNA reads TGCAGTGCTCCGGGAGCCAGCTCTGGAAACACCATATATTTT. Protein: CSAPGASSGNTIYF.

In this sample, this clonotype turned up many times. The V and J genes are TRBV4-1 and TRBJ2-5; no definite D call. The germline V gene has CDR1 MGHRA and CDR2 YSYEKL. CDR3 length equals 12 residues. Trimming pared 1 base from V and 5 bases from J, leaving 5 bases between. The CDR3 is CASSQGSETQYF. For the CDR3, the DNA is TGCGCCAGCAGCCAAGGTAGCGAGACCCAGTACTTC.

This clonotype has at least ten counts. This chain connects TRBV11-2 to TRBJ1-1, with no clear D. Germline loops: CDR1 SGHAT, CDR2 FQNNGV. CDR3 length equals 16 residues. With 1 base removed from V and 0 bases from J, the gap between germline ends came to 12 bases. Here the CDR3 DNA reads TGTGCCAGCAGCTTAGGAGTGGCAGCTTTGAACACTGAAGCTTTCTTT. Protein sequence: CASSLGVAALNTEAFF. The entire variable domain, with the rest obtained from reference TRBV11-2 and TRBJ1-1, is as follows: EAGVAQSPRYKIIEKRQSVAFWCNPISGHATLYWYQQILGQGPKLLIQFQNNGVVDDSQLPKDRFSAERLKGVDSTLKIQPAKLEDSAVYLCASSLGVAALNTEAFFGQGTRLTVV.

In its sample, this clonotype was seen many times. This sequence joins TRBV5-1 and TRBJ2-7; tentative D call: TRBD1 (6 bases). The CDR3 length is 14 residues. Germline V gene sequence: CDR1 SGHRS, CDR2 YFSETQ. Trimming left V 0 bases short and J 4 bases short, with 11 bases between. Here the CDR3 DNA reads TGCGCCAGCAGCTTGGCTGGACAGAGTTACGAGCAGTACGTC. Amino acid sequence: CASSLAGQSYEQYV.